This passage covers 32 T cell receptor beta chains from one sample sequenced in a study of cytomegalovirus exposure and HLA in healthy donors. Data came from immunoSEQ multiplex PCR; TCRdb stores just in-frame clones and leaves some out. The table has approximately 98,000 clones, about 85% seen once. Material for sequencing was PBMCs. The receptors stem from a woman younger than 30 in good health and CMV-seronegative.

The J gene is TRBJ2-3, the V gene TRBV30, with 7 nucleotides matching TRBD1. The CDR3 has 13 residues. Germline V gene sequence: CDR1 GTSNPN, CDR2 SVGIG (reference sequence). V gave up 6 bases and J gave up 2 bases; unmatched junction bases: 5. The CDR3, as DNA: TGTGCCTGTACAGGGACAGCCACAGATACGCAGTATTTT. Encoded protein: CACTGTATDTQYF.

On this clone itself: The same CDR3 can be traced to other DNA sequences in this sample. The chain uses TRBV4-2 and TRBJ2-7; no definite D call. The V gene's germline CDR1 is LGHNA and CDR2 YNFKEQ. This CDR3 has 11 residues. V was trimmed by 1 base and J by 4 bases, leaving 2 bases between them. DNA for the CDR3: TGTGCCAGCAGCCAAGCATACGAGCAGTACTTC. It yields the protein CASSQAYEQYF.

This clone was counted only a few times. V and J are TRBV6-5 and TRBJ2-3; D is unclear. Germline CDR1 MNHEY, CDR2 SVGAGI. V was shortened by 4 bases and J by 2 bases, with 13 bases between the two germline ends. CDR3 length: 15 residues. The CDR3 loop reads CASSFLGTNTDTQYF. The CDR3 DNA reads TGTGCCAGCAGTTTCCTAGGTACTAACACAGATACGCAGTATTTT.

V gene TRBV25-1 combines with J gene TRBJ2-3; TRBD2 aligns across 8 bases. The CDR3 spans 17 residues. Germline CDR1 MGHDK, CDR2 SYGVNS. V was pared by 6 bases and J by 2 bases, with 13 bases of the junction left unmatched. The CDR3 DNA follows: TGTGCCAGCAGGGTCTCCCCTGGACTAGCCCACACAGATACGCAGTATTTT. Amino acid sequence: CASRVSPGLAHTDTQYF.

The rearrangement uses TRBV5-1 and TRBJ2-1; D is possibly TRBD2 (6 bases). The V gene's germline CDR1 is SGHRS and CDR2 YFSETQ. The CDR3 consists of 17 residues. V dropped 5 bases and J dropped 7 bases, with 25 bases sitting between them. DNA for the CDR3: TGCGCCAGCAGTCCTGAAGTCCTAGCGTCCGGTTGGAATGAGCAGTTCTTC. Amino acids: CASSPEVLASGWNEQFF.

V is TRBV27 and J is TRBJ2-3; D may be TRBD1 (5 bases). Trimming stripped 6 bases from V and 5 bases from J, with 18 bases between. The CDR3 has 15 residues. CDR1 and CDR2 (germline): MNHEY, SMNVEV (reference sequence). The CDR3 loop is CASSRLKGPRDTQYF. Here the CDR3 DNA reads TGTGCCAGCAGCCGCCTAAAGGGGCCGAGAGATACGCAGTATTTT.

The CDR3 DNA follows: TGCAGCGTTGTAACCGTGACAGGGTCCTACGAGCAGTACTTC. Encoded protein: CSVVTVTGSYEQYF. The genes are TRBV29-1 and TRBJ2-7; 7 bases fit TRBD1. This CDR3 has 14 residues. Germline lookup yields CDR1 SQVTM and CDR2 ANQGSEA. Trimming removed 4 bases from V and 1 base from J; junction bases left unmatched: 7.

This clone was seen a single time. The V call is TRBV28, the J call TRBJ2-4; a possible D gene is TRBD2 (5 bases). Germline V CDR1 and CDR2: MDHEN, SYDVKM. The V end was cut by 7 bases, the J end by 3 bases, with 10 bases between. The CDR3 is 13 amino acids. As DNA, the CDR3 is TGTGCCAGCATAGAGGGAAGCAAAAACATTCAGTACTTC. This translates into CASIEGSKNIQYF.

The chain carries TRBV27 and TRBJ1-4; D is uncertain. Germline CDR1 and CDR2: MNHEY and SMNVEV (reference sequence). The CDR3 extends over 14 amino acids. Trimming shortened V by 8 bases and J by 5 bases, and 15 bases separated the two germline ends. The CDR3 loop reads CASGLTAGNEKLFF. As DNA, the CDR3 is TGTGCCAGCGGACTGACGGCTGGCAATGAAAAACTGTTTTTT. The full variable domain, with the rest looked up from reference TRBV27 and TRBJ1-4, is EAQVTQNPRYLITVTGKKLTVTCSQNMNHEYMSWYRQDPGLGLRQIYYSMNVEVTDKGDVPEGYKVSRKEKRNFPLILESPSPNQTSLYFCASGLTAGNEKLFFGSGTQLSVL.

Only a few counts were recorded for this clone. The chain carries TRBV25-1 and TRBJ1-6, with 8 bases aligning to TRBD1. This CDR3 has 13 amino acids. Germline lookup yields CDR1 MGHDK and CDR2 SYGVNS. J gave up 8 bases and V 7 bases, and 4 bases lay outside the gene matches. Here the CDR3 reads CASKGQGDSPLHF. Written as DNA, the CDR3 is TGTGCCAGCAAAGGACAGGGTGATTCACCCCTCCACTTT.

The chain has TRBV6-5 and TRBJ2-1; D possibly corresponds to TRBD1 (5 bases). The germline gives CDR1 MNHEY, CDR2 SVGAGI. The ends were cut back, 5 bases at V and 10 bases at J, with 18 bases in the middle. This CDR3 region has 14 residues. CDR3 DNA: TGTGCCAGCAGTCACCCGGGTGGGGCTGGGGAGCAGTTCTTC. Translated, it gives CASSHPGGAGEQFF.

The chain carries TRBV28 and TRBJ1-2; D gene uncertain. The CDR3 spans 13 residues. Germline CDR1 is MDHEN and CDR2 is SYDVKM. Trimming took off 10 bases at V and 0 bases at J, with 12 bases between the two ends. The CDR3 DNA reads as TGTGCCACTCACAGCAGTACTAACTATGGCTACACCTTC. It codes for CATHSSTNYGYTF.

This sequence joins TRBV5-1 and TRBJ1-4; D possibly corresponds to TRBD1 (5 bases). The CDR3 totals 17 residues. The V end lost 3 bases, the J end lost 7 bases, and 22 bases lay between the germline ends. Germline CDR1 and CDR2: SGHRS and YFSETQ. The CDR3 DNA sequence: TGCGCCAGCAGCTGGCAGGGAGGATGGACTGATTCTGAAAAACTGTTTTTT. Protein: CASSWQGGWTDSEKLFF.

DNA for the CDR3: TGTGCCAGTAGTATCGAAGGGGAAGTCTCACCCCTCCACTTT. This encodes CASSIEGEVSPLHF. The rearrangement joins TRBV19 to TRBJ1-6, with D maybe TRBD1 (5 bases). Trimming took 3 bases from V and 10 from J, leaving 13 bases between them. The germline V gene has CDR1 LNHDA and CDR2 SQIVND (reference sequence). This CDR3 is built from 14 residues.

The V call is TRBV2, the J call TRBJ1-5; weak D call: TRBD1 (5 bases). CDR3 length: 13 amino acids. V was cut by 7 bases and J by 1 base, with 8 bases left in between. Germline-derived CDR1 and CDR2 are SNHLY and FYNNEI. Here the CDR3 DNA reads TGTGCCAGCAAGGCAGGGAGCAATCAGCCCCAGCATTTT. It specifies CASKAGSNQPQHF.

This clone was seen just once. V is TRBV7-9 and J is TRBJ1-2; TRBD1 is a possible D gene (6 bases). The CDR3 runs 16 residues. V lost 3 bases and J 3 bases, leaving 17 bases between the germline ends. The germline V gene has CDR1 SEHNR and CDR2 FQNEAQ (reference sequence). The CDR3 loop is CASSFLWGLGYYGYTF. Here the CDR3 DNA reads TGTGCCAGCAGCTTCCTCTGGGGGCTGGGGTACTATGGCTACACCTTC.

The V gene is TRBV6-5, the J gene TRBJ2-7, with D maybe TRBD1 (5 bases). The V end was cut by 6 bases, the J end by 2 bases, with 11 bases between. Germline CDR1 reads MNHEY; CDR2 reads SVGAGI. CDR3 size: 13 residues. The CDR3 loop is CASRIDRTYEQYF. CDR3 sequence (DNA): TGTGCCAGCAGGATAGACAGAACCTACGAGCAGTACTTC.

J is TRBJ2-1 and V is TRBV19, with a possible D match to TRBD1 (6 bases). Per the germline V gene, CDR1 is LNHDA and CDR2 is SQIVND (reference sequence). The CDR3 is made up of 14 amino acids. Trimming pared 6 bases from V and 9 bases from J, leaving 18 bases between. CDR3 coding DNA: TGTGCCAGTAGCCCTTCCCAGGGGTTCGGTGAGCAGTTCTTC. Residues: CASSPSQGFGEQFF.

The chain recombines TRBV9 with TRBJ1-1, with TRBD1 matching 7 bases. Trimming at V came to 7 bases and at J to 4 bases, leaving 10 bases not matched to a gene. Germline values: CDR1 SGDLS, CDR2 YYNGEE. CDR3 length equals 14 residues. As DNA, the CDR3 is TGTGCCAGCGGGGGCACAGGGGCTGGCACTGAAGCTTTCTTT. As protein: CASGGTGAGTEAFF.

The rearrangement links TRBV28 to TRBJ1-2; perhaps TRBD1 as D (6 bases). The germline CDR1 and CDR2 sequences are MDHEN and SYDVKM. V was trimmed by 4 bases and J by 2 bases, leaving 11 bases between them. The CDR3 is 14 amino acids. CDR3 coding DNA: TGTGCCAGCAGTTCTACCGACAGGAACTATGGCTACACCTTC. Protein sequence: CASSSTDRNYGYTF.

The chain links TRBV30 to TRBJ1-4, with unresolved D. Germline CDR1 and CDR2: GTSNPN and SVGIG (reference sequence). The CDR3 consists of 18 residues. With 2 bases removed from V and 1 base from J, the gap between germline ends came to 20 bases. In DNA form, the CDR3 reads TGTGCCTGGAGTCCGTTTTCACTCCGAGGGCGAACTAATGAAAAACTGTTTTTT. It encodes CAWSPFSLRGRTNEKLFF.

V is TRBV30 and J is TRBJ1-2; D is ambiguous. V dropped 1 base and J dropped 7 bases, with 13 bases sitting between them. The CDR3 length is 13 residues. Germline CDR1 is GTSNPN and CDR2 is SVGIG (reference sequence). CDR3 DNA sequence: TGTGCCTGGAGTGCTACGGGTTCCGCTGGCTACACCTTC. Translating gives CAWSATGSAGYTF.

This chain joins TRBV29-1 and TRBJ1-2; 8 bases match TRBD1. CDR1 and CDR2 (germline): SQVTM, ANQGSEA. The V gene end was trimmed by 5 bases and the J gene end by 3 bases; junction bases not matched to a gene: 11. This CDR3 has 15 residues. The CDR3 spells CSVIQGARGDYGYTF. CDR3 nucleotide sequence: TGCAGCGTTATTCAGGGGGCTAGAGGGGACTATGGCTACACCTTC. Combining the CDR3 with reference TRBV29-1 and TRBJ1-2 gives the whole variable domain SAVISQKPSRDICQRGTSLTIQCQVDSQVTMMFWYRQQPGQSLTLIATANQGSEATYESGFVIDKFPISRPNLTFSTLTVSNMSPEDSSIYLCSVIQGARGDYGYTFGSGTRLTVV.

The J gene is TRBJ1-5, the V gene TRBV27; 8 bases are a match to TRBD1. Germline V lookup: CDR1 MNHEY, CDR2 SMNVEV (reference sequence). This CDR3 spans 14 amino acids. V lost 5 bases to trimming and J lost 2 bases; unmatched junction nucleotides: 2. This chain's CDR3 is CASSAGQGNQPQHF. CDR3 in DNA: TGTGCCAGCAGTGCGGGACAGGGCAATCAGCCCCAGCATTTT.

V gene TRBV19 combines with J gene TRBJ1-5, with unresolved D. The germline V gene encodes CDR1 LNHDA and CDR2 SQIVND (reference sequence). The CDR3 covers 14 residues. The V gene lost 6 bases and the J gene lost 0 bases, with 9 bases spanning the gap. DNA for the CDR3: TGTGCCAGTAGGCAGGACTATAGCAATCAGCCCCAGCATTTT. As protein: CASRQDYSNQPQHF.

This chain links TRBV2 with TRBJ2-1; possible D gene TRBD2, 5 bases. This CDR3 spans 11 amino acids. Between the trimmed V and J ends, which lost 8 bases and 9 bases, there was a span of 11 bases. Germline CDR1 reads SNHLY; CDR2 reads FYNNEI. DNA of the CDR3: TGTGCCAGCGGACTCTATAGTGAGCAGTTCTTC. It translates to CASGLYSEQFF.

V usage is TRBV11-1 and J usage is TRBJ2-7, with D tentatively TRBD2 (5 bases). V lost 2 bases, J lost 2 bases, and 7 bases lay in between. Germline V CDR1 and CDR2: SGHAT, FQDESV (reference sequence). The CDR3 consists of 13 residues. The CDR3 reads CASSLTGTYEQYF. In nucleotides, the CDR3 is TGTGCCAGCAGCTTAACCGGGACCTACGAGCAGTACTTC.

The V gene is TRBV7-3, the J gene TRBJ2-1; the match to TRBD2 covers 8 bases. The CDR3 has 16 residues. Germline CDR1 SGHTA, CDR2 FQGTGA. Trimming cost V 4 bases and J 3 bases; bases outside gene matches: 8. As DNA, the CDR3 is TGTGCCAGCAGCTCCCGAGCGGGGGCCTACTACAATGAGCAGTTCTTC. Translated, it gives CASSSRAGAYYNEQFF.

The chain couples TRBV6-1 to TRBJ2-2; the D is unclear. The V end was cut by 2 bases, the J end by 5 bases, with 9 bases between. This CDR3 is built from 14 residues. Germline CDR1 and CDR2: MNHNS and SASEGT. The CDR3 DNA reads TGTGCCAGCAGTGAATCACAGAAAACCGGGGAGCTGTTTTTT. This codes for CASSESQKTGELFF.

The CDR3 is CASSERGGTGELFF. As DNA, the CDR3 is TGTGCCAGCAGTGAGCGGGGGGGCACCGGGGAGCTGTTTTTT. The genes are TRBV6-4 and TRBJ2-2; TRBD2 matches 9 bases. J gave up 4 bases and V 3 bases, and 0 bases lay outside the gene matches. The CDR3 has 14 amino acids. Germline V CDR1 and CDR2: MRHNA, SNTAGT.

The chain joins TRBV2 to TRBJ2-2; D not resolved. Trimming removed 4 bases at V and 4 bases at J, with 13 bases between. The CDR3 contains 15 residues. Germline CDR1 reads SNHLY; CDR2 reads FYNNEI. Here the CDR3 DNA reads TGTGCCAGCAGTGTTAGTTCGTTGGTCACCGGGGAGCTGTTTTTT. Its translation: CASSVSSLVTGELFF.

CDR3 protein: CASSPSGQADYEQYF. The CDR3 nucleotides read TGTGCCAGCAGTCCCTCGGGACAGGCCGACTACGAGCAGTACTTC. The chain employs TRBV27 and TRBJ2-7; TRBD1 aligns across 8 bases. Germline V gene sequence: CDR1 MNHEY, CDR2 SMNVEV (reference sequence). V shed 5 bases, J shed 3 bases, and the junction held 9 bases outside the gene matches. CDR3 length: 15 amino acids.